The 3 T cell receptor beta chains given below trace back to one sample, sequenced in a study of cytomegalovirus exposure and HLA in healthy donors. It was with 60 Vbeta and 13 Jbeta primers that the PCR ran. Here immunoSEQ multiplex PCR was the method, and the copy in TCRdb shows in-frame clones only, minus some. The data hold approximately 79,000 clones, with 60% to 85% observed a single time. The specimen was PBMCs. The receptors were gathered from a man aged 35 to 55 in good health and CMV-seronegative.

The CDR3 region has the DNA TGTGCCAGCTCACAAGGGGCTAGCGGGACAGAGACCCAGTACTTC. Amino acid sequence: CASSQGASGTETQYF. V and J are TRBV18 and TRBJ2-5; 9 bases fit TRBD2. This CDR3 spans 15 amino acids. Losses at the gene ends were 4 bases for V and 4 bases for J; bases not matched to a gene: 7. Germline V gene data show CDR1 as KGHSH and CDR2 as LQKENI.

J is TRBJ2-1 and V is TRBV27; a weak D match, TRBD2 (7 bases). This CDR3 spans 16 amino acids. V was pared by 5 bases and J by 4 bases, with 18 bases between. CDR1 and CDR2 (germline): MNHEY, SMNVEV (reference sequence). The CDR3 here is CASSASRGAGYNEQFF. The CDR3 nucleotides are TGTGCCAGCAGTGCGAGTCGGGGGGCTGGTTACAATGAGCAGTTCTTC.

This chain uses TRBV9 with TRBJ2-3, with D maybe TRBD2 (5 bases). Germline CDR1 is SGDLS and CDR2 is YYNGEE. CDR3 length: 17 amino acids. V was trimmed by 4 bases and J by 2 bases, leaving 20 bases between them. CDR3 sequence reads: CASSIQRSARDTDTQYF. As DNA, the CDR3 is TGTGCCAGCAGCATCCAGCGGTCAGCCCGGGACACAGATACGCAGTATTTT.